The 22 T cell receptor beta chains below come from one sample, sequenced in a study of TIL therapy for anti-PD-1-resistant metastatic lung cancer. Sequencing used immunoSEQ v3. Generated by immunoSEQ multiplex PCR, the TCRdb table keeps only in-frame clones and is missing some. Seen here are more than 8,000 clones, around 56% observed once, and the top ten hold 10% to 15%. Sample time point: pre-treatment sample, taken before nivolumab and TIL therapy. The tumor samples were excised metastases, mostly pleural nodules or supraclavicular lymph nodes. The input for sequencing was tumor tissue, taken at baseline. The receptor source for this set is a person aged 25-80 years with non-small cell lung cancer.

CDR3 loop: CASSPSWTGVGQETQYF. CDR3 sequence (DNA): TGTGCCAGCAGCCCCTCTTGGACAGGGGTTGGTCAAGAGACCCAGTACTTC. This sequence joins TRBV7-6 and TRBJ2-5; 9 nucleotides align to TRBD1. CDR1 and CDR2 from the germline V gene are SGHVS and FNYEAQ. The CDR3 totals 17 residues. Losses at the gene ends were 5 bases for V and 2 bases for J; bases not matched to a gene: 12. Looking up the rest from reference TRBV7-6 and TRBJ2-5 gives the full variable domain: GAGVSQSPRYKVTKRGQDVALRCDPISGHVSLYWYRQALGQGPEFLTYFNYEAQQDKSGLPNDRFSAERPEGSISTLTIQRTEQRDSAMYRCASSPSWTGVGQETQYFGPGTRLLVL.

This clone occurred once. The genes are TRBV7-2 and TRBJ1-1, with 7 bases fitting TRBD1. This CDR3 region has 15 residues. The J segment lost 0 bases and the V segment lost 5 bases, leaving 6 bases of the junction unmatched. The germline V gene encodes CDR1 SGHTA and CDR2 FQGNSA. CDR3 nucleotide sequence: TGTGCCAGCAGCCAGCAGACAGGGTTGAACACTGAAGCTTTCTTT. It yields the protein CASSQQTGLNTEAFF.

The rearrangement joins TRBV11-3 to TRBJ2-7; no firm D call. CDR3 size: 13 residues. Germline CDR1 is SGHNT and CDR2 is YENEEA. Trimming stripped 1 base from V and 5 bases from J, with 9 bases between. The CDR3: CASSLGVLNEQYF. As DNA, the CDR3 is TGTGCCAGCAGCTTAGGGGTCTTAAACGAGCAGTACTTC. Looking up the rest from reference TRBV11-3 and TRBJ2-7 gives the full variable domain: EAGVVQSPRYKIIEKKQPVAFWCNPISGHNTLYWYLQNLGQGPELLIRYENEEAVDDSQLPKDRFSAERLKGVDSTLKIQPAELGDSAVYLCASSLGVLNEQYFGPGTRLTVT.

This clone was detected once. The rearrangement links TRBV27 to TRBJ2-5; D not resolved. CDR1 MNHEY and CDR2 SMNVEV come from the germline V gene (reference sequence). The V end was cut by 7 bases, the J end by 3 bases, with 0 bases between. There are 9 residues in the CDR3. CDR3 in amino acids: CASKETQYF. CDR3 coding DNA: TGTGCCAGCAAAGAGACCCAGTACTTC.

V gene TRBV19 combines with J gene TRBJ2-3; 7 bases match TRBD2. The ends lost 2 bases at V and 2 bases at J; junction bases unmatched: 7. This CDR3 spans 16 amino acids. Germline loops: CDR1 LNHDA, CDR2 SQIVND (reference sequence). CDR3 in amino acids: CASSITSGEFTDTQYF. The CDR3 DNA follows: TGTGCCAGTAGTATAACAAGCGGGGAATTCACAGATACGCAGTATTTT.

The chain couples TRBV5-1 to TRBJ1-1; D uncertain. CDR1 is SGHRS and CDR2 is YFSETQ in the germline V gene. The CDR3 loop spans 13 amino acids. V lost 5 bases to trimming and J lost 0 bases, with 8 bases between them. The chain's CDR3 is CASSYRLNTEAFF. In nucleotides, the CDR3 is TGCGCCAGCAGTTATCGATTGAACACTGAAGCTTTCTTT. The entire variable domain, with the rest obtained from reference TRBV5-1 and TRBJ1-1, is as follows: KAGVTQTPRYLIKTRGQQVTLSCSPISGHRSVSWYQQTPGQGLQFLFEYFSETQRNKGNFPGRFSGRQFSNSRSEMNVSTLELGDSALYLCASSYRLNTEAFFGQGTRLTVV.

V is TRBV19 and J is TRBJ1-1, with D possibly being TRBD1 (6 bases). V lost 7 bases and J 1 base, leaving 22 bases between the germline ends. There are 17 residues in the CDR3. Germline CDR1 LNHDA, CDR2 SQIVND (reference sequence). The CDR3, as DNA: TGTGCCAGTACCCAAGATTACAGGGACGGTCGGAACACTGAAGCTTTCTTT. It specifies CASTQDYRDGRNTEAFF.

The V and J genes are TRBV5-1 and TRBJ2-5; 9 bases agree with TRBD1. The CDR3 is 17 residues long. V shed 0 bases, J shed 5 bases, and the junction held 11 bases outside the gene matches. Germline values: CDR1 SGHRS, CDR2 YFSETQ. The CDR3 loop reads CASSLDGRDRAVETQYF. CDR3 sequence (DNA): TGCGCCAGCAGCTTGGATGGCCGGGACAGGGCCGTGGAGACCCAGTACTTC.

V is TRBV11-3 and J is TRBJ1-2; D may be TRBD1 (5 bases). The germline CDR1 and CDR2 sequences are SGHNT and YENEEA. CDR3 length equals 13 residues. V lost 4 bases and J 3 bases, leaving 9 bases between the germline ends. CDR3 region: CASSSDSDYGYTF. CDR3 coding DNA: TGTGCCAGCAGCTCAGACAGCGACTATGGCTACACCTTC.

Regarding this clone: Different DNA sequences within this sample yield the same CDR3. As DNA, the CDR3 is TGTGCCAGCAGTGGGGTCTACACAGATACGCAGTATTTT. It is translated as CASSGVYTDTQYF. The gene calls are TRBV6-1 and TRBJ2-3, with unresolved D. Looked up from germline, CDR1 is MNHNS and CDR2 is SASEGT. The V end was cut by 4 bases, the J end by 2 bases, with 7 bases between. CDR3 length: 13 amino acids.

This clone was seen more than once but under ten times. The chain uses TRBV5-1 and TRBJ2-7; no clear D gene. The V gene's germline CDR1 is SGHRS and CDR2 YFSETQ. The CDR3 runs 14 residues. V was trimmed by 3 bases and J by 1 base, leaving 11 bases between them. DNA for the CDR3: TGCGCCAGCAGCTCCACCGGTGGGTCCTACGAGCAGTACTTC. It specifies CASSSTGGSYEQYF.

The chain employs TRBV9 and TRBJ2-7; 7 positions match TRBD2. Germline CDR1 SGDLS, CDR2 YYNGEE. The CDR3 totals 14 residues. V trimming: 4 bases; J trimming: 2 bases; junction bases outside the gene matches: 6. CDR3 bases: TGTGCCAGCAGCACGGGACTATCCACCTACGAGCAGTACTTC. It codes for CASSTGLSTYEQYF.

V usage is TRBV14 and J usage is TRBJ1-6; no reliable D call. CDR1 is SGHDN, CDR2 FVKESK, per germline. This CDR3 has 14 amino acids. The germline V and J ends were trimmed by 1 base and 8 bases, with 9 bases remaining between them. The CDR3 region is CASSQGREYSPLHF. CDR3 bases: TGTGCCAGCAGCCAAGGACGAGAGTATTCACCCCTCCACTTT.

The V gene is TRBV5-4, the J gene TRBJ2-5; perhaps TRBD1 as D (7 bases). Trimming pared 3 bases from V and 2 bases from J, leaving 14 bases between. Germline V gene data show CDR1 as SGHNT and CDR2 as YYREEE (reference sequence). CDR3 size: 15 residues. This CDR3 is CASSYGGTAQETQYF. CDR3 in DNA: TGTGCCAGCAGCTATGGCGGGACAGCACAAGAGACCCAGTACTTC.

The rearrangement uses TRBV11-2 and TRBJ2-2; D might be TRBD1 or TRBD2, each matching 5 bases. The germline gives CDR1 SGHAT, CDR2 FQNNGV. V lost 1 base, J lost 7 bases, and 13 bases lay in between. This CDR3 comprises 15 residues. DNA for the CDR3: TGTGCCAGCAGCTTAGTTAGTGAGGGGTTCGGGGAGCTGTTTTTT. Residues: CASSLVSEGFGELFF.

V is TRBV7-6 and J is TRBJ2-2, with 8 bases that match TRBD2. Germline CDR1 is SGHVS and CDR2 is FNYEAQ. Losses at the gene ends were 4 bases for V and 3 bases for J; bases not matched to a gene: 4. This CDR3 has 15 residues. In DNA form, the CDR3 reads TGTGCCAGCAGCTCCGGGACTAGTTACACCGGGGAGCTGTTTTTT. It specifies CASSSGTSYTGELFF.

The V call is TRBV5-6, the J call TRBJ2-5; TRBD2 matches at 10 bases. The germline V gene has CDR1 SGHDT and CDR2 YYEEEE. The J segment lost 2 bases and the V segment lost 2 bases, leaving 3 bases of the junction unmatched. This CDR3 is 15 amino acids long. The CDR3 DNA follows: TGTGCCAGCAGCTTAAGCGGGGGGGTGCAAGAGACCCAGTACTTC. Translation: CASSLSGGVQETQYF. Looking up the rest from reference TRBV5-6 and TRBJ2-5 gives the full variable domain: DAGVTQSPTHLIKTRGQQVTLRCSPKSGHDTVSWYQQALGQGPQFIFQYYEEEERQRGNFPDRFSGHQFPNYSSELNVNALLLGDSALYLCASSLSGGVQETQYFGPGTRLLVL.

On this clone itself: Other DNA sequences in the sample encode the same CDR3. V gene TRBV6-1 combines with J gene TRBJ2-6; weak D call: TRBD1 (6 bases). Germline assignment: CDR1 MNHNS and CDR2 SASEGT. The V and J ends lost 3 bases and 0 bases respectively, with 6 bases between them. This CDR3 is built from 15 residues. The CDR3 sequence: CASSDRGSGANVLTF. CDR3 nucleotide sequence: TGTGCCAGCAGTGACAGGGGCTCTGGGGCCAACGTCCTGACTTTC.

This clone has just a few counts. V and J are TRBV2 and TRBJ1-6; 9 bases are shared with TRBD1. CDR1 and CDR2 from the germline V gene are SNHLY and FYNNEI. The CDR3 consists of 15 residues. Losses at the gene ends were 3 bases for V and 7 bases for J; bases not matched to a gene: 4. The CDR3 sequence: CASSELGQGNSPLHF. The CDR3 bases are TGTGCCAGCAGTGAGTTAGGACAGGGGAATTCACCCCTCCACTTT.

The chain couples TRBV10-1 to TRBJ2-2; no clear D gene. From germline, CDR1 is WNHNN and CDR2 SYGVQD (reference sequence). Trimming took 3 bases from V and 2 from J, leaving 13 bases between them. The CDR3 is made up of 16 amino acids. DNA of the CDR3: TGCGCCAGCAGTGACCCCCGTCTAGTTAACACCGGGGAGCTGTTTTTT. Translated, it gives CASSDPRLVNTGELFF.

This clone appeared a single time. This chain links TRBV5-1 with TRBJ1-2; tentatively, D is TRBD1 (6 bases). The germline CDR1 and CDR2 sequences are SGHRS and YFSETQ. V gave up 4 bases and J gave up 4 bases, with 20 bases separating them. The CDR3 contains 16 residues. Here the CDR3 DNA reads TGCGCCAGCAGCCCCGATTCGCCAGGGGCCTTCTATGGCTACACCTTC. Translation gives CASSPDSPGAFYGYTF.

In this sample, this clone turned up a few times. The V gene is TRBV19, the J gene TRBJ2-7, with D possibly matching TRBD2 (5 bases). The ends were cut back, 8 bases at V and 4 bases at J, with 15 bases in the middle. Germline-derived CDR1 and CDR2 are LNHDA and SQIVND (reference sequence). The CDR3 is made up of 13 amino acids. The CDR3 nucleotides read TGTGCCAGTGGAGGAAGAAACCTTTACGAGCAGTACTTC. Residues: CASGGRNLYEQYF. Filled out from reference TRBV19 and TRBJ2-7, the complete variable domain reads DGGITQSPKYLFRKEGQNVTLSCEQNLNHDAMYWYRQDPGQGLRLIYYSQIVNDFQKGDIAEGYSVSREKKESFPLTVTSAQKNPTAFYLCASGGRNLYEQYFGPGTRLTVT.